Following are 23 T cell receptor beta chains from one sample sequenced in a study of T cell responses to AZD1222 COVID-19 vaccine. TCRdb's copy holds only in-frame clones and misses some; the assay was immunoSEQ multiplex PCR. The repertoire has 130,000 to 150,000 clones, less than 95% of them found once; the top ten carry approximately 2.6%. Sequenced material: peripheral blood, taken on day 0 of AZD1222 vaccination. The receptors come from an adult in good health.

The CDR3 DNA is TGTGCCAGCAGTATACGTTGGACGGAGAACACTGAAGCTTTCTTT. Residues: CASSIRWTENTEAFF. The chain employs TRBV28 and TRBJ1-1; D is unclear. The length of the CDR3 is 15 residues. V was trimmed by 5 bases and J by 1 base, leaving 14 bases between them. Germline V gene lookup returns CDR1 MDHEN and CDR2 SYDVKM.

The chain is built from TRBV3-1 (or the pseudogene TRBV3-2) and TRBJ1-2; 10 bases line up with TRBD1. Germline trimming cut 2 bases from V and 4 bases from J; bases unmatched to any gene: 10. The CDR3 extends over 17 amino acids. Germline CDR1 reads LGHDT; CDR2 reads YNNKEL (reference sequence). The CDR3 here is CASSQTLGTGDGYGYTF. CDR3 nucleotide sequence: TGTGCCAGCAGCCAAACCTTAGGGACAGGGGACGGCTATGGCTACACCTTC.

V is TRBV7-2 and J is TRBJ1-2; the D gene is possibly TRBD1 (5 bases). Trimming shortened V by 0 bases and J by 7 bases, and 12 bases separated the two germline ends. CDR1 is SGHTA and CDR2 is FQGNSA in the germline V gene. This CDR3 has 14 residues. Here the CDR3 DNA reads TGTGCCAGCAGCTTAGCGGGACGGTCCTTTGGCTACACCTTC. It specifies CASSLAGRSFGYTF.

The V and J genes are TRBV9 and TRBJ2-1; D unresolved. The CDR3 spans 16 residues. In germline, CDR1 is SGDLS, CDR2 YYNGEE. Trimming left V 0 bases short and J 0 bases short, with 10 bases between. CDR3 DNA: TGTGCCAGCAGCGTAGGGGCGGCAAGCTCCTACAATGAGCAGTTCTTC. Its translation is CASSVGAASSYNEQFF.

The chain uses TRBV7-8 and TRBJ1-1; D is unclear. Trimming stripped 1 base from V and 2 bases from J, with 8 bases between. Germline-derived CDR1 and CDR2 are SGHVS and FQNEAQ. The CDR3 length is 14 residues. The DNA for the CDR3 is TGTGCCAGCAGCTTAGGTTCCAGCAACACTGAAGCTTTCTTT. Protein product: CASSLGSSNTEAFF.

The rearrangement uses TRBV7-9 and TRBJ1-1; 7 bases agree with TRBD1. There are 13 residues in the CDR3. Germline loops: CDR1 SEHNR, CDR2 FQNEAQ (reference sequence). V trimming: 5 bases; J trimming: 6 bases; junction bases outside the gene matches: 6. CDR3 DNA sequence: TGTGCCAGCAGCCGGACAGGCTATCCTGAAGCTTTCTTT. Its protein is CASSRTGYPEAFF.

The gene calls are TRBV3-1 (or the pseudogene TRBV3-2) and TRBJ2-7, with D possibly TRBD1 on 5 matching bases. Germline values: CDR1 LGHDT, CDR2 YNNKEL (reference sequence). Trimming cost V 1 base and J 7 bases, with 17 bases left between them. The CDR3 is made up of 15 amino acids. CDR3 bases: TGTGCCAGCAGCCAAGTTTCGGCGGCAGGGTTAGAGCAGTACTTC. Amino acids: CASSQVSAAGLEQYF.

This clone is a singleton in its sample. This chain uses TRBV7-9 with TRBJ1-1; 11 bases are shared with TRBD1. The germline V gene encodes CDR1 SEHNR and CDR2 FQNEAQ (reference sequence). Losses at the gene ends were 5 bases for V and 4 bases for J; bases not matched to a gene: 6. CDR3 length: 15 residues. CDR3 amino acids: CASSLAGTGGTEAFF. The CDR3 DNA follows: TGTGCCAGCAGCCTCGCCGGGACAGGGGGCACTGAAGCTTTCTTT.

This chain uses TRBV6-5 with TRBJ2-7; D remains ambiguous. Germline V gives CDR1 MNHEY, CDR2 SVGAGI. The CDR3 is made up of 13 amino acids. V gave up 8 bases and J gave up 0 bases, with 11 bases separating them. The CDR3 here is CASHYGASYEQYF. DNA for the CDR3: TGTGCCAGCCATTACGGTGCCTCCTACGAGCAGTACTTC.

This clone was observed once. The CDR3 reads CASSLEGDSSYEQYF. The CDR3 nucleotides are TGTGCCAGCAGCTTGGAGGGTGATAGTTCCTACGAGCAGTACTTC. The V gene is TRBV5-4, the J gene TRBJ2-7; D remains unclear. CDR3 length: 15 residues. Per germline, CDR1 SGHNT and CDR2 YYREEE (reference sequence). Deletions cut 0 bases from V and 1 base from J, with 11 bases between.

This chain connects TRBV10-1 to TRBJ2-3; 8 bases match TRBD1. The CDR3 loop spans 16 amino acids. J was trimmed by 5 bases and V by 2 bases; bases with no gene match: 9. CDR1 WNHNN and CDR2 SYGVQD come from the germline V gene (reference sequence). DNA for the CDR3: TGCGCCAGCAGTGAGATCTTCGGCAGGGGGCAAGATACGCAGTATTTT. Protein: CASSEIFGRGQDTQYF.

The rearrangement joins TRBV4-2 to TRBJ1-5; 7 nucleotides match TRBD1. The CDR3 sequence is 16 residues long. The germline V gene has CDR1 LGHNA and CDR2 YNFKEQ. Losses at the gene ends were 0 bases for V and 4 bases for J; bases not matched to a gene: 6. The CDR3 region has the DNA TGTGCCAGCAGCCAAGAGGCAGGCAGGGGGAATCAGCCCCAGCATTTT. Protein sequence: CASSQEAGRGNQPQHF.

This clone was found a few times. The V gene is TRBV28, the J gene TRBJ1-2, with a weak D call TRBD1 (6 bases). Trimming removed 7 bases from V and 4 bases from J, with 19 bases in between. The CDR3 runs to 15 residues. The V gene's germline CDR1 is MDHEN and CDR2 SYDVKM. In DNA form, the CDR3 reads TGTGCCAGCACCACAGGCAGGGGAGGGGTCTATGGCTACACCTTC. This translates into CASTTGRGGVYGYTF.

V gene TRBV7-8 combines with J gene TRBJ2-7; maybe TRBD2 (7 bases). CDR1 and CDR2 from the germline V gene are SGHVS and FQNEAQ. The CDR3 runs 16 residues. The V end was cut by 1 base, the J end by 3 bases, with 16 bases between. Here the CDR3 reads CASSLEQGGIDYEQYF. The CDR3 DNA reads TGTGCCAGCAGCTTAGAACAGGGAGGGATCGACTACGAGCAGTACTTC.

V is TRBV18 and J is TRBJ1-2; 7 bases map to TRBD1. J gave up 8 bases and V 6 bases, and 6 bases lay outside the gene matches. Per germline, CDR1 KGHSH and CDR2 LQKENI. The CDR3 has 12 amino acids. In nucleotides, the CDR3 is TGTGCCAGCTCCCTGGACAGGAACGGCTACACCTTC. Protein product: CASSLDRNGYTF.

The rearrangement links TRBV28 to TRBJ1-5; D not certain. Germline V gene sequence: CDR1 MDHEN, CDR2 SYDVKM. The CDR3 length is 12 residues. The V end lost 1 base, the J end lost 6 bases, and 4 bases lay between the germline ends. CDR3 bases: TGTGCCAGCAGTTTATTTCGTCAGCCCCAGCATTTT. Its protein is CASSLFRQPQHF. The whole variable domain, remainder taken from reference TRBV28 and TRBJ1-5, is DVKVTQSSRYLVKRTGEKVFLECVQDMDHENMFWYRQDPGLGLRLIYFSYDVKMKEKGDIPEGYSVSREKKERFSLILESASTNQTSMYLCASSLFRQPQHFGDGTRLSIL.

This clone was counted a single time. The V call is TRBV12-3 or TRBV12-4, the J call TRBJ1-1; D is undetermined. V was clipped by 2 bases and J by 4 bases, with 8 bases between them. This CDR3 is 13 amino acids long. In DNA form, the CDR3 reads TGTGCCAGCAGTTTATCCCGGACCACTGAAGCTTTCTTT. It translates to CASSLSRTTEAFF.

About this clone itself: Sequence at one end of the junction differs from germline and may be a read error. The chain carries TRBV5-5 and TRBJ2-1, with 9 positions matching TRBD1. The CDR3 runs 15 residues. Per the germline V gene, CDR1 is SGHKS and CDR2 is YYEKEE (reference sequence). CDR3 sequence: CASILSGTGYNEQFF. For the CDR3, the DNA is TGTGCCAGCATCTTGTCCGGGACAGGGTACAATGAGCAGTTCTTC.

CDR3 sequence reads: CASTQRDRSGELFF. Written as DNA, the CDR3 is TGTGCCAGCACCCAGAGGGATAGGTCCGGGGAGCTGTTTTTT. This chain links TRBV6-6 with TRBJ2-2, with a weak D call TRBD2 (5 bases). The CDR3 is made up of 14 amino acids. Germline assignment: CDR1 MNHNY and CDR2 SVGAGI (reference sequence). V was trimmed by 7 bases and J by 6 bases, leaving 15 bases between them.

The chain carries TRBV6-6 and TRBJ1-5; 8 bases line up with TRBD1. J gave up 4 bases and V 6 bases, and 2 bases lay outside the gene matches. Looked up from germline, CDR1 is MNHNY and CDR2 is SVGAGI (reference sequence). The CDR3 runs 13 residues. CDR3 amino acids: CASRQGDNQPQHF. DNA of the CDR3: TGTGCCAGCAGACAGGGGGATAATCAGCCCCAGCATTTT.

The sample holds one count of this clone. This chain uses TRBV3-1 (or the pseudogene TRBV3-2) with TRBJ1-5; D perhaps matches TRBD1 (5 bases). V lost 1 base and J lost 7, with 14 bases in between. The CDR3 sequence is 15 residues long. CDR1 is LGHDT and CDR2 is YNNKEL in the germline V gene (reference sequence). The chain's CDR3 is CASSQVPGIGQPQHF. The CDR3 DNA is TGTGCCAGCAGCCAAGTCCCAGGGATTGGACAGCCCCAGCATTTT.

The chain has TRBV2 and TRBJ1-2, with D unclear. Per the germline V gene, CDR1 is SNHLY and CDR2 is FYNNEI. The CDR3 contains 12 residues. Trimming left V 10 bases short and J 1 base short, with 10 bases between. For the CDR3, the DNA is TGTGCCACCGGAGGCCTTAACTATGGCTACACCTTC. This gives the protein CATGGLNYGYTF.

The gene calls are TRBV10-2 and TRBJ2-2; unclear D gene. This CDR3 region has 12 residues. Between the trimmed V and J ends, which lost 10 bases and 6 bases, there was a span of 12 bases. Per the germline V gene, CDR1 is WSHSY and CDR2 is SAAADI. The CDR3 here is CATGPLSGELFF. The CDR3, as DNA: TGCGCCACCGGACCCCTTTCCGGGGAGCTGTTTTTT.